This T cell receptor beta chain was observed in a study of blood T cell repertoires in COVID-19. The ends lost 0 bases at V and 5 bases at J; junction bases unmatched: 12. CDR1 is SGHDN and CDR2 is FVKESK in the germline V gene. This CDR3 is 19 amino acids long. The data were produced by immunoSEQ multiplex PCR, yet TCRdb's version contains in-frame clones alone and is incomplete. The table lists approximately 80,000 clones, 88% of them singletons. J is TRBJ2-2 and V is TRBV14; 10 nucleotides align to TRBD2. What was sequenced was peripheral blood. The source is a human donor in a cohort sampled during active COVID-19. DNA for the CDR3: TGTGCCAGCAGCCAAGATTGGGCTAGCGGGAGCCGGGGGACCGGGGAGCTGTTTTTT. Translation gives CASSQDWASGSRGTGELFF.